This T cell receptor (beta chain) was sequenced in a study of post-analysis software for immune sequencing data. On the study more broadly: Included among the disease courses, which were recorded for the cohort, were relapsing-remitting, secondary progressive and progressive-relapsing multiple sclerosis.

Every TCR beta cDNA library bore unique molecular identifiers. A population of 1 to 10 million T cells gave rise to roughly 0.5 million cDNA molecules. TCRdb passed the PCR reads through MiXCR, listing each CDR3 protein once. This table holds roughly 800,000 distinct CDR3 sequences, around 42% found once. The CDR3 sequence runs 17 residues, both termini included. The V gene's germline CDR1 is SGDLS and CDR2 YYNGEE. With respect to this clonotype: The antigen is unknown. The DNA is omitted, as the CDR3 cannot be located on it reliably, and the CDR3 follows TCRdb's listing.

Study-wide results and limits: The study found TRBV5-6, TRBV5-1 and TRBV20-1 among a few TRBV segments more frequent in patients than controls. Significantly decreased normalized Chao1 diversity was recorded for multiple sclerosis patients relative to controls.

The V and J genes are TRBV9 and TRBJ2-7; the table's D call of TRBD1 was not tested on the DNA. The sequence came from a girl aged 5 to 17 with multiple sclerosis. Specimen: blood. CDR3 in amino acids: CASSVGVGQGTNYERYF.